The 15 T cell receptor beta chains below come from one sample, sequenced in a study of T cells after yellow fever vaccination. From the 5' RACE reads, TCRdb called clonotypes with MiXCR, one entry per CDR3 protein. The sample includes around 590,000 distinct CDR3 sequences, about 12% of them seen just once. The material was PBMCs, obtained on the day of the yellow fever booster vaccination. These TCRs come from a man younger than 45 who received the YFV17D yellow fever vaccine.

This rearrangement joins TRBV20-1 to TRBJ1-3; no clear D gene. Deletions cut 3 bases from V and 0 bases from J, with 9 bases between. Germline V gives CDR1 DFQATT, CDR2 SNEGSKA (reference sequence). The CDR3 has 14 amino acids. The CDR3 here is CSARRSHSGNTIYF. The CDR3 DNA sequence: TGCAGTGCTAGGCGAAGCCACTCTGGAAACACCATATATTTT.

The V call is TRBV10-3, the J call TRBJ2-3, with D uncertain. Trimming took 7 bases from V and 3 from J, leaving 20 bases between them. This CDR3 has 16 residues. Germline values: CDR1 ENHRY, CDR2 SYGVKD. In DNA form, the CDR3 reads TGTGCCATCAAAATGCTCGGGCGGACGGGTACAGATACGCAGTATTTT. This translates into CAIKMLGRTGTDTQYF.

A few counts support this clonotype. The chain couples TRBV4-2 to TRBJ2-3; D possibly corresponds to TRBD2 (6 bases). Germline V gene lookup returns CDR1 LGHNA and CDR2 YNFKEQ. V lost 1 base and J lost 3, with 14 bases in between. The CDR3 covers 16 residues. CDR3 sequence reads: CASSQGSGSSTDTQYF. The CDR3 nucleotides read TGTGCCAGCAGCCAAGGTTCCGGGAGTTCAACAGATACGCAGTATTTT.

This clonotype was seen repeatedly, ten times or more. CDR3 nucleotide sequence: TGTGCCAGCAGCACATTTAGCGGAGTGGGGAATGAGCAGTTCTTC. It yields the protein CASSTFSGVGNEQFF. The chain links TRBV7-2 to TRBJ2-1; TRBD2 is a possible D gene (6 bases). V was pared by 5 bases and J by 7 bases, with 18 bases between. Per the germline V gene, CDR1 is SGHTA and CDR2 is FQGNSA. CDR3 length: 15 residues.

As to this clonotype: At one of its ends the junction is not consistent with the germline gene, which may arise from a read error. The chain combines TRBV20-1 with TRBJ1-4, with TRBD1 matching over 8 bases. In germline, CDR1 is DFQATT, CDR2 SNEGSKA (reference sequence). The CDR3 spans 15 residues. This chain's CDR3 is CSARDGGQVNDKLFF. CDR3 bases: TGCAGTGCTAGAGATGGGGGACAGGTTAATGACAAACTGTTTTTT.

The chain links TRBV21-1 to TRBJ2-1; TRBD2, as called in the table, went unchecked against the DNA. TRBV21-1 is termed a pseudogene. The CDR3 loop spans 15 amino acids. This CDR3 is CASSKEAGRYNEQFF. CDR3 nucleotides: TGTGCCAGCAGCAAAGAAGCGGGGAGGTACAATGAGCAGTTCTTC.

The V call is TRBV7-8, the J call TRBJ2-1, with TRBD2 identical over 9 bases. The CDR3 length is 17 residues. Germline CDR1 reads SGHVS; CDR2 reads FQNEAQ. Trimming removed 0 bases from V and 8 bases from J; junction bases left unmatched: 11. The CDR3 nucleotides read TGTGCCAGCAGCTTAGCGGCTAGCGGGATAAGGTCGCATGAGCAGTTCTTC. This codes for CASSLAASGIRSHEQFF.

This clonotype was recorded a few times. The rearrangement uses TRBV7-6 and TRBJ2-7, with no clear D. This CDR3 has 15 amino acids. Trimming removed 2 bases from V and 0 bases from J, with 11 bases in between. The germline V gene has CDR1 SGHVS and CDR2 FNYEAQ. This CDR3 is CASSLQVTGSYEQYF. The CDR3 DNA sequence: TGTGCCAGCAGCTTACAAGTGACCGGCTCCTACGAGCAGTACTTC.

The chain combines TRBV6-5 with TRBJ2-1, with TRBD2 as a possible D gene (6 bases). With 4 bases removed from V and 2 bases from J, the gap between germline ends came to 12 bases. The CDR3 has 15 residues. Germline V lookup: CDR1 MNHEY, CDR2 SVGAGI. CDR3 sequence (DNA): TGTGCCAGCAGTTGGAGTAGCGGAACCTACAATGAGCAGTTCTTC. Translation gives CASSWSSGTYNEQFF.

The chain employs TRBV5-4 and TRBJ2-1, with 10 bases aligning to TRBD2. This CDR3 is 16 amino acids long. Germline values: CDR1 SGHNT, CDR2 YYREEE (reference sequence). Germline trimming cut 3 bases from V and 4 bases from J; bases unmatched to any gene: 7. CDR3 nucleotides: TGTGCCAGCAGCTCACCGCTAGCGGGAGTATACAATGAGCAGTTCTTC. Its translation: CASSSPLAGVYNEQFF.

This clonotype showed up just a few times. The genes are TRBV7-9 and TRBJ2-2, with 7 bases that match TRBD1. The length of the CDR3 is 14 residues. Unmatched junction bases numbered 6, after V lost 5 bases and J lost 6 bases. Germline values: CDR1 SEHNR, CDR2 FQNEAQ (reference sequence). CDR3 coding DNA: TGTGCCAGCAGCCCGCAGGGGGTATCCGGGGAGCTGTTTTTT. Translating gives CASSPQGVSGELFF.

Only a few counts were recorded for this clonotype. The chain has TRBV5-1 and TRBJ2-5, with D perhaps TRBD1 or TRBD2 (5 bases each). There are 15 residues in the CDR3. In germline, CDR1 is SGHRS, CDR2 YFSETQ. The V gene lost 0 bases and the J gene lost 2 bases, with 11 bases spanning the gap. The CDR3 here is CASSLAGTKQETQYF. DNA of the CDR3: TGCGCCAGCAGCTTGGCAGGGACGAAGCAAGAGACCCAGTACTTC.

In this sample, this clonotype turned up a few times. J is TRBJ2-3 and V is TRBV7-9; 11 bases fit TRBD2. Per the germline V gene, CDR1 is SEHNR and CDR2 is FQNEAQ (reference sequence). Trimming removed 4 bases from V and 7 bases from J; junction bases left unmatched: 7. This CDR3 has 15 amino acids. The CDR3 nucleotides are TGTGCCAGCAGCTCCATAGCGGGAGGGTCACATACGCAGTATTTT. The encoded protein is CASSSIAGGSHTQYF.

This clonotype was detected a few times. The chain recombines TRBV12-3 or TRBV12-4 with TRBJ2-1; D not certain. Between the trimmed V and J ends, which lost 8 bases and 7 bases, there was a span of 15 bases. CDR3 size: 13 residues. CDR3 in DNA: TGTGCCAGCCGGCCGGGCACCTCAAATGAGCAGTTCTTC. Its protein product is CASRPGTSNEQFF.

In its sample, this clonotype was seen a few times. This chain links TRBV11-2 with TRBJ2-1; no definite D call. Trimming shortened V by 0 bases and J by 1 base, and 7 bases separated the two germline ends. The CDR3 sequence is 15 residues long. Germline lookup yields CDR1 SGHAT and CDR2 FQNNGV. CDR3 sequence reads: CASSLDRLSYNEQFF. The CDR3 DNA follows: TGTGCCAGCAGCTTAGACAGGTTGTCCTACAATGAGCAGTTCTTC.